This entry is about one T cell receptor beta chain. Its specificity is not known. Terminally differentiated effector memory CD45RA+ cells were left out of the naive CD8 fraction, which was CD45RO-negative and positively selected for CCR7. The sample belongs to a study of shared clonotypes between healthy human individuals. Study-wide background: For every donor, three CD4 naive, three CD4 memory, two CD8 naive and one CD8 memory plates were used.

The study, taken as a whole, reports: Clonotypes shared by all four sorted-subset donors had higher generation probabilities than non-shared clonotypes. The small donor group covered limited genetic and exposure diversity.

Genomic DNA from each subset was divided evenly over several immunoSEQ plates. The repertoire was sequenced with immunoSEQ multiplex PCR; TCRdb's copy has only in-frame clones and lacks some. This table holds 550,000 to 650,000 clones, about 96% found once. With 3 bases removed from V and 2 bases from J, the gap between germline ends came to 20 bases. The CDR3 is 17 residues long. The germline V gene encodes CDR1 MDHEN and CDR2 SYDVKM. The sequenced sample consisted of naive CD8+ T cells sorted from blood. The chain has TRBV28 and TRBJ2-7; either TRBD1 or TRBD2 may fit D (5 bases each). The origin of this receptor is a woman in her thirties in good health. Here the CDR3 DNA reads TGTGCCAGCAGTTTTACTCTTTCAGGGACGGTTACCTACGAGCAGTACTTC. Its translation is CASSFTLSGTVTYEQYF. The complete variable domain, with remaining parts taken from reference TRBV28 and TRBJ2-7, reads DVKVTQSSRYLVKRTGEKVFLECVQDMDHENMFWYRQDPGLGLRLIYFSYDVKMKEKGDIPEGYSVSREKKERFSLILESASTNQTSMYLCASSFTLSGTVTYEQYFGPGTRLTVT.